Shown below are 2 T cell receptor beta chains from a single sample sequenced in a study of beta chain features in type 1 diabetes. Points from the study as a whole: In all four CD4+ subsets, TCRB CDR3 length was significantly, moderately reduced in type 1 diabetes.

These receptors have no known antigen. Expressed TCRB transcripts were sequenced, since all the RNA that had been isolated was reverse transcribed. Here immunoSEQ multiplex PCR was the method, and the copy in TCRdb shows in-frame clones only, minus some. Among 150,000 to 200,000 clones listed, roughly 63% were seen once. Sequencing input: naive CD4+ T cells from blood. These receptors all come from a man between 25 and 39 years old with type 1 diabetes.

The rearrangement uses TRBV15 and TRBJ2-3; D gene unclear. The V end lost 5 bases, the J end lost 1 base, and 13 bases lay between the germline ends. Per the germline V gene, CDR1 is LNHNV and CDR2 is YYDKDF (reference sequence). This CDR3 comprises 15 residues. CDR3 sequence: CATSARFGGTDTQYF. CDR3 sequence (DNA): TGTGCCACCAGCGCGCGGTTCGGTGGCACAGATACGCAGTATTTT.

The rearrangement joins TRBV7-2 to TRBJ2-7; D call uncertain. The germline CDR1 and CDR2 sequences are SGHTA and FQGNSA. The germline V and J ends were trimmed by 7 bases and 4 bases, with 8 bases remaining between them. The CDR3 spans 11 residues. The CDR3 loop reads CASKRAYEQYF. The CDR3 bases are TGTGCCAGCAAACGAGCGTACGAGCAGTACTTC.